The sequence of this T cell receptor (beta chain) was determined in a study of cytomegalovirus exposure and HLA in healthy donors. For the study at large: Of the donors genotyped, approximately 400 in all, 75% to 85% fell in the Caucasian-associated ancestry cluster. General study results and limits: Most TCR sequences proved rare, with some public TCRs found in many donors. Researchers reported in a later analysis that a missense DCLRE1C variant was tied to TCR beta V- and J-gene trimming.

PCR employed 60 Vbeta and 13 Jbeta primers. Produced via immunoSEQ multiplex PCR; TCRdb's table is partial and in-frame only. Counted here are 110,000 or so clones, about 80% occurring once; the ten biggest clones make up approximately 5%. V gave up 7 bases and J gave up 2 bases; unmatched junction bases: 10. The CDR3 runs to 16 residues. Looked up from germline, CDR1 is GTSNPN and CDR2 is SVGIG (reference sequence). Turning to this clone: As yet, its antigen is unknown.

V is TRBV30 and J is TRBJ2-2, with 10 nucleotides matching TRBD2. What was sequenced was PBMCs. This receptor was identified in a woman in her twenties or thirties in good health and CMV-seropositive. CDR3: CALPPSGRANTGELFF. In DNA form, the CDR3 reads TGTGCCTTGCCTCCGAGCGGGAGGGCCAACACCGGGGAGCTGTTTTTT.